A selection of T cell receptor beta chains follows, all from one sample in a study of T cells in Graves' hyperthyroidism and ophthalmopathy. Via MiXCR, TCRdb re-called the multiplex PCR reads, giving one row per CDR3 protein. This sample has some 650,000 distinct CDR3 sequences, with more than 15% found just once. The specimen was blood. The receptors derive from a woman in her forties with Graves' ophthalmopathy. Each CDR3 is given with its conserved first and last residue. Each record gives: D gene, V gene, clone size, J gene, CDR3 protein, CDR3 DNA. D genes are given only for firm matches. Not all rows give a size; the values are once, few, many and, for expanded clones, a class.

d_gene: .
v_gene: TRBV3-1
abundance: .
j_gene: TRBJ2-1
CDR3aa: CASSLPSGNEQFF
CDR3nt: TGTGCCAGCAGCCTCCCCTCTGGGAATGAGCAGTTCTTC

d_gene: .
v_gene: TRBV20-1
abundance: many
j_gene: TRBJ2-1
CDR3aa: CSATGTPNPNEQFF
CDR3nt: TGCAGTGCTACCGGGACTCCAAACCCCAATGAGCAGTTCTTC

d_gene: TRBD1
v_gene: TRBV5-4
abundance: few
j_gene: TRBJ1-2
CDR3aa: CASSLGDRADYYGYTF
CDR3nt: TGTGCCAGCAGCTTGGGGGACAGGGCCGACTACTATGGCTACACCTTC

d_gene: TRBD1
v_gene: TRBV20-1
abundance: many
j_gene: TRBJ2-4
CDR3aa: CSASGTGAYLAKNIQYF
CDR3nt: TGCAGTGCTAGCGGGACAGGGGCCTACCTAGCCAAAAACATTCAGTACTTC

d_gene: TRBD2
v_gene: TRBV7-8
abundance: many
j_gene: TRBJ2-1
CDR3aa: CASSLGGRAANEQFF
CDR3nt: TGTGCCAGCAGCTTAGGCGGGAGGGCCGCCAATGAGCAGTTCTTC

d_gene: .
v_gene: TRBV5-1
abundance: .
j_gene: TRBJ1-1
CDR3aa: CASSSAWTAGTEAFF
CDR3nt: TGCGCCAGCAGCTCGGCATGGACGGCGGGCACTGAAGCTTTCTTT

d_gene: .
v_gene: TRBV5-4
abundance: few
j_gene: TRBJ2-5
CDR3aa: CASSFIKETQYF
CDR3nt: TGTGCCAGCAGTTTTATTAAAGAGACCCAGTACTTC

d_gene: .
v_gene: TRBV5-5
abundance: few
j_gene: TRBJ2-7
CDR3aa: CASSLLQGILGEQYF
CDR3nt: TGTGCCAGCAGCTTGCTACAGGGAATCCTGGGGGAGCAGTACTTC

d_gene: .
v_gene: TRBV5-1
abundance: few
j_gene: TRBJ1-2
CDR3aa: CASSGTYGYTF
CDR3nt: TGCGCCAGCAGCGGGACTTATGGCTACACCTTC

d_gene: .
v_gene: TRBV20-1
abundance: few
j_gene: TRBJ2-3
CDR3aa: CSASRLGLGGGTDTQYF
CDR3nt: TGCAGTGCTTCCCGGCTGGGGTTGGGCGGAGGCACAGATACGCAGTATTTT